The 5 T cell receptor beta chains presented below share a single source sample, sequenced in a study of shared clonotypes between healthy human individuals. The method was immunoSEQ multiplex PCR; TCRdb's version includes in-frame clones alone and lacks a portion of them. The data hold 2 million or so clones, with approximately 95% observed a single time. Source material: naive CD4+ T cells sorted from blood. Subset indicated: CD45RA+ positively selected. These receptors were obtained from a man aged 18 to 30 in good health.

The genes are TRBV18 and TRBJ2-3, with TRBD2 identical over 8 bases. The CDR3 is 17 residues long. V lost 3 bases to trimming and J lost 1 base; unmatched junction nucleotides: 9. Per the germline V gene, CDR1 is KGHSH and CDR2 is LQKENI. The CDR3 protein is CASSPLMAGGGTDTQYF. The CDR3 nucleotides are TGTGCCAGCTCACCCCTTATGGCGGGAGGTGGCACAGATACGCAGTATTTT. The variable domain in full, with the rest retrieved from reference TRBV18 and TRBJ2-3, is NAGVMQNPRHLVRRRGQEARLRCSPMKGHSHVYWYRQLPEEGLKFMVYLQKENIIDESGMPKERFSAEFPKEGPSILRIQQVVRGDSAAYFCASSPLMAGGGTDTQYFGPGTRLTVL.

Notes on this clone: Different DNA sequences within this sample yield the same CDR3. This chain connects TRBV6-5 to TRBJ2-5, with D tentatively TRBD2 (5 bases). V shed 6 bases and J shed 1 base, with 6 bases lying between them. The CDR3 totals 12 residues. CDR1 is MNHEY, CDR2 SVGAGI, per germline. CDR3: CASRRAQETQYF. The CDR3 nucleotides are TGTGCCAGCAGGAGGGCCCAAGAGACCCAGTACTTC.

This rearrangement joins TRBV5-5 to TRBJ1-3; perhaps TRBD1 as D (6 bases). Germline values: CDR1 SGHKS, CDR2 YYEKEE (reference sequence). This CDR3 spans 15 amino acids. The germline V and J ends were trimmed by 5 bases and 0 bases, with 12 bases remaining between them. For the CDR3, the DNA is TGTGCCAGCAGAACAACAGGGAGCTCTGGAAACACCATATATTTT. Its translation is CASRTTGSSGNTIYF.

This clone was recorded once. As DNA, the CDR3 is TGTGCCAGCTCCGCATTGACGGTGGGGAATCAGCCCCAGCATTTT. This translates into CASSALTVGNQPQHF. The rearrangement links TRBV18 to TRBJ1-5, with D unresolved. From germline, CDR1 is KGHSH and CDR2 LQKENI. This CDR3 spans 15 amino acids. V gave up 6 bases and J gave up 4 bases, with 16 bases separating them. Complete variable domain (other parts from reference TRBV18 and TRBJ1-5): NAGVMQNPRHLVRRRGQEARLRCSPMKGHSHVYWYRQLPEEGLKFMVYLQKENIIDESGMPKERFSAEFPKEGPSILRIQQVVRGDSAAYFCASSALTVGNQPQHFGDGTRLSIL.

On this clone itself: The junction does not match germline at one end; this may be a read error. The chain is built from TRBV5-4 and TRBJ1-6; 9 positions agree with TRBD1. Looked up from germline, CDR1 is SGHNT and CDR2 is YYREEE (reference sequence). The CDR3 covers 14 residues. The CDR3 region is CASTLDRGNSPLHF. In DNA, the CDR3 is TGTGCCAGCACCTTGGACAGGGGTAATTCACCCCTCCACTTT.